This TCR beta chain was profiled in a study of PD-1 blockade in classical Hodgkin lymphoma. The repertoire was sequenced with immunoSEQ multiplex PCR; TCRdb's copy has only in-frame clones and lacks some. The table includes some 17,000 clones, about 65% detected once. Documented time point: cycle 4 day 1 (C4D1), after more than five weeks of nivolumab. Exposure to brentuximab vedotin varied, and each patient had relapsed following autologous stem cell transplantation. Complete response, partial response or progressive disease was each patient's best response. General study findings and limits: By C4D1 there was a significant rise in CD4+ TCR diversity but not in CD8+ TCR diversity. Complete responders matched newly diagnosed patients in baseline diversity. What drove the repertoire differences, possibly disease activity or prior therapy, has not been defined.

V lost 5 bases, J lost 7 bases, and 20 bases lay in between. Germline V lookup: CDR1 SGHVS, CDR2 FQNEAQ. The CDR3 contains 15 residues. About this clone: What it binds is unknown.

The sample here was peripheral blood mononuclear cells (PBMCs), taken before the fourth cycle of nivolumab. This chain links TRBV7-8 with TRBJ1-2; TRBD1 might be the D (5 bases). This receptor was taken from a human donor with classical Hodgkin lymphoma. This chain's CDR3 is CASSPVTGGRSGYTF. CDR3 nucleotides: TGTGCCAGCAGCCCGGTAACAGGCGGCAGGTCTGGCTACACCTTC.